Only a few counts were recorded for the clone carrying this T cell receptor (beta chain). What it binds is unknown. Only in-frame clones appear in the TCRdb table, and some are missing; sequencing was by immunoSEQ multiplex PCR. The sample holds about 130,000 clones, about 88% seen once. This record comes from a study of cytomegalovirus exposure and HLA in healthy donors. The study, taken as a whole, reports: Investigators reported 150 to 200 TCR beta chains as tied to cytomegalovirus. Among the CMV-associated chains, a few were confirmed in vitro as specific for CMV antigens. Rarity held for most TCR sequences, but there were some public TCRs that occurred in many donors.

CDR3 length: 13 residues. Deletions cut 1 base from V and 5 bases from J, with 8 bases between. Germline V gene lookup returns CDR1 SGHTA and CDR2 FQGNSA. The V gene is TRBV7-2, the J gene TRBJ1-2; the D gene is possibly TRBD1 (6 bases). The sequence came from a woman aged 18 to 35 in good health and CMV-seropositive. The sample consisted of PBMCs. The CDR3 is CASSLGGTYGYTF. DNA of the CDR3: TGTGCCAGCAGCTTAGGGGGGACATATGGCTACACCTTC. Using reference TRBV7-2 and TRBJ1-2 for the parts outside the CDR3, the full variable domain is GAGVSQSPSNKVTEKGKDVELRCDPISGHTALYWYRQSLGQGLEFLIYFQGNSAPDKSGLPSDRFSAERTGGSVSTLTIQRTQQEDSAVYLCASSLGGTYGYTFGSGTRLTVV.